Below, 21 T cell receptor beta chains from the same sample are listed, as sequenced in a study of T-cell reconstitution after alpha-beta-depleted transplantation in children. Study-wide points: One year after transplant, T-cell counts and diversity came mostly from newly produced T cells.

Unique molecular identifiers were built into the TCRbeta library. TCRdb re-derived calls from the PCR reads in MiXCR, one entry per CDR3 protein. This table has some 300,000 distinct CDR3 sequences, roughly 8.2% appearing once. These TCRs are of unknown antigen specificity. The sample was peripheral blood, taken 360 days after TCRalphabeta/CD19-depleted stem cell transplant. All receptors derive from a female patient aged 2 to 10 who had a stem cell transplant for Fanconi anemia, so the T cells may come from the graft donor.

The chain employs TRBV6-5 and TRBJ2-1; TRBD2 matches 8 bases. This CDR3 region has 16 residues. Unmatched junction bases numbered 17, after V lost 6 bases and J lost 10 bases. In germline, CDR1 is MNHEY, CDR2 SVGAGI. The CDR3 DNA sequence: TGTGCCAGCAGCTACATCCCGGGGGGGACGGGGGGGGAGCAGTTCTTC. It specifies CASSYIPGGTGGEQFF.

The chain recombines TRBV12-3 or TRBV12-4 with TRBJ2-5; D may be TRBD2 (7 bases). The CDR3 is 15 residues long. Trimming took off 5 bases at V and 5 bases at J, with 18 bases between the two ends. CDR3 residues: CASSRFGGAGETQYF. In DNA form, the CDR3 reads TGTGCCAGCAGTCGCTTTGGGGGGGCAGGGGAGACCCAGTACTTC.

This chain connects TRBV28 to TRBJ2-5, with 10 positions matching TRBD1. Germline lookup yields CDR1 MDHEN and CDR2 SYDVKM. The V and J ends lost 10 bases and 2 bases, in that order; junction bases with no gene match: 4. The CDR3 sequence is 13 residues long. The CDR3 DNA is TGTGCCACCGGGACAGGGGCTCAAGAGACCCAGTACTTC. Protein: CATGTGAQETQYF.

This clonotype showed up just a few times. The chain is built from TRBV6-5 and TRBJ2-7; perhaps TRBD1 as D (6 bases). V gave up 2 bases and J gave up 3 bases, with 11 bases separating them. The CDR3 runs to 14 residues. Germline V CDR1 and CDR2: MNHEY, SVGAGI. DNA of the CDR3: TGTGCCAGCAGTTACGGGCAGGGGCACTACGAGCAGTACTTC. It specifies CASSYGQGHYEQYF.

This clonotype was counted many times. CDR3 sequence reads: CAISLGQGSGYTF. CDR3 nucleotides: TGTGCCATCAGCTTGGGACAGGGGAGTGGCTACACCTTC. The rearrangement joins TRBV10-3 to TRBJ1-2; 10 bases are shared with TRBD1. Germline trimming cut 6 bases from V and 7 bases from J; bases unmatched to any gene: 5. Germline-derived CDR1 and CDR2 are ENHRY and SYGVKD. The CDR3 has 13 amino acids.

This clonotype was found a few times. The V and J genes are TRBV7-3 and TRBJ1-6, with D possibly being TRBD1 (6 bases). Looked up from germline, CDR1 is SGHTA and CDR2 is FQGTGA. The CDR3 runs to 15 residues. The V end was cut by 2 bases, the J end by 5 bases, with 10 bases between. This CDR3 reads CASSLLAGDNSPLHF. DNA of the CDR3: TGTGCCAGCAGCTTATTGGCAGGGGATAATTCACCCCTCCACTTT.

The J gene is TRBJ1-6, the V gene TRBV20-1; no definite D call. Germline lookup yields CDR1 DFQATT and CDR2 SNEGSKA (reference sequence). V gave up 3 bases and J gave up 9 bases, with 9 bases separating them. The length of the CDR3 is 12 residues. The CDR3 region has the DNA TGCAGTGCTAGTTTTGCATCTTCACCCCTCCACTTT. Protein product: CSASFASSPLHF.

This clonotype showed up many times. V and J are TRBV12-3 or TRBV12-4 and TRBJ1-5; D is undetermined. Trimming took 5 bases from V and 2 from J, leaving 13 bases between them. The length of the CDR3 is 15 residues. CDR3 region: CASSATPHGNQPQHF. CDR3 nucleotide sequence: TGTGCCAGCAGTGCCACTCCACACGGCAATCAGCCCCAGCATTTT.

This clonotype was counted a few times. This chain connects TRBV4-3 to TRBJ2-4; D remains unclear. The germline V and J ends were trimmed by 1 base and 0 bases, with 10 bases remaining between them. The CDR3 has 16 residues. CDR1 is LGHNA and CDR2 is YSLEER in the germline V gene. CDR3: CASSQAGKLAKNIQYF. Here the CDR3 DNA reads TGCGCCAGCAGCCAAGCAGGAAAACTAGCCAAAAACATTCAGTACTTC.

This clonotype was found many times. The rearrangement joins TRBV24-1 to TRBJ2-3; 7 bases line up with TRBD2. The V and J ends lost 4 bases and 1 base, in that order; junction bases with no gene match: 7. Germline CDR1 KGHDR, CDR2 SFDVKD. CDR3 length: 16 residues. DNA for the CDR3: TGTGCCACCAGTGACCCCACTAGCGCCGGCACAGATACGCAGTATTTT. Its protein is CATSDPTSAGTDTQYF.

This clonotype occurred many times. V gene TRBV7-2 combines with J gene TRBJ1-4; weak D call: TRBD1 (5 bases). The CDR3 is 17 amino acids. From germline, CDR1 is SGHTA and CDR2 FQGNSA. V was shortened by 2 bases and J by 4 bases, with 17 bases between the two germline ends. The CDR3 DNA sequence: TGTGCCAGCAGCTTATCGCTTCAACAGGCCTTTAATGAAAAACTGTTTTTT. It encodes CASSLSLQQAFNEKLFF. The full variable domain, its missing parts supplied by reference TRBV7-2 and TRBJ1-4, is GAGVSQSPSNKVTEKGKDVELRCDPISGHTALYWYRQSLGQGLEFLIYFQGNSAPDKSGLPSDRFSAERTGGSVSTLTIQRTQQEDSAVYLCASSLSLQQAFNEKLFFGSGTQLSVL.

V usage is TRBV11-2 and J usage is TRBJ2-3, with a tentative D call TRBD1 (6 bases). Germline loops: CDR1 SGHAT, CDR2 FQNNGV. V lost 0 bases, J lost 3 bases, and 16 bases lay in between. The CDR3 loop spans 17 amino acids. CDR3 coding DNA: TGTGCCAGCAGCTTAGAAGGGGGACCCGCGTATACAGATACGCAGTATTTT. Translated: CASSLEGGPAYTDTQYF.

The sample holds many counts of this clonotype. V and J are TRBV7-6 and TRBJ2-5; 7 bases are a match to TRBD1. The CDR3 sequence is 13 residues long. Germline V CDR1 and CDR2: SGHVS, FNYEAQ. The J segment lost 4 bases and the V segment lost 5 bases, leaving 4 bases of the junction unmatched. As DNA, the CDR3 is TGTGCCAGCAGCCCTGACAGGGTAGAGACCCAGTACTTC. This codes for CASSPDRVETQYF.

This clonotype was seen only a few times. The CDR3 coding sequence is TGTGCCAGCAGTCGCTCAAGCACAGATACGCAGTATTTT. Amino acids: CASSRSSTDTQYF. This rearrangement joins TRBV6-1 to TRBJ2-3; D is undetermined. This CDR3 contains 13 residues. CDR1 is MNHNS, CDR2 SASEGT, per germline. V lost 5 bases and J 0 bases, leaving 6 bases between the germline ends.

Only a few counts were recorded for this clonotype. The V and J genes are TRBV6-6 and TRBJ2-5; 12 nucleotides align to TRBD2. The V gene end was trimmed by 8 bases and the J gene end by 11 bases; junction bases not matched to a gene: 6. From germline, CDR1 is MNHNY and CDR2 SVGAGI (reference sequence). The CDR3 is 12 residues long. The CDR3 nucleotides are TGTGCCAGCCCCGGACTAGCGGGGATGCAGTACTTC. As protein: CASPGLAGMQYF.

There are many counts of this clonotype. This chain links TRBV5-1 with TRBJ2-1; 7 positions match TRBD2. CDR1 and CDR2 (germline): SGHRS, YFSETQ. This CDR3 is 14 amino acids long. With 4 bases clipped from V and 9 bases from J, the junction kept 10 bases outside the gene matches. The CDR3 sequence is CASSQGLGLSEQFF. In DNA form, the CDR3 reads TGCGCCAGCAGCCAAGGACTAGGGCTCAGTGAGCAGTTCTTC.

The chain couples TRBV3-1 to TRBJ2-5; 8 bases are a match to TRBD2. CDR1 LGHDT and CDR2 YNNKEL come from the germline V gene (reference sequence). The V gene end was trimmed by 7 bases and the J gene end by 1 base; junction bases not matched to a gene: 14. The CDR3 is 17 amino acids. CDR3 loop: CASTPGGPSSSQETQYF. The CDR3 coding sequence is TGTGCCAGCACCCCGGGGGGGCCTAGCTCCTCCCAAGAGACCCAGTACTTC.

This sequence joins TRBV14 and TRBJ1-2; D gene ambiguous. The ends were cut back, 3 bases at V and 4 bases at J, with 6 bases in the middle. CDR3 size: 12 residues. Looked up from germline, CDR1 is SGHDN and CDR2 is FVKESK. CDR3 sequence reads: CASSHNIYGYTF. The CDR3 coding sequence is TGTGCCAGCAGCCATAACATCTATGGCTACACCTTC.

This clonotype showed up many times. The rearrangement uses TRBV10-3 and TRBJ1-3; TRBD1 agrees at 8 bases. The germline CDR1 and CDR2 sequences are ENHRY and SYGVKD. This CDR3 is 14 amino acids long. V shed 6 bases, J shed 0 bases, and the junction held 1 base outside the gene matches. The CDR3 DNA sequence: TGTGCCATCAGGGGACAGGTCTCTGGAAACACCATATATTTT. Protein product: CAIRGQVSGNTIYF.

V is TRBV6-2 or TRBV6-3 and J is TRBJ1-1, with D possibly matching TRBD1 (6 bases). CDR3 length: 13 amino acids. Germline V gene lookup returns CDR1 MNHEY and CDR2 SVGEGT. V dropped 11 bases and J dropped 3 bases, with 16 bases sitting between them. The CDR3 loop is CAGHRVKDTEAFF. The CDR3 DNA is TGTGCCGGCCACAGGGTAAAGGACACTGAAGCTTTCTTT.

The V gene is TRBV5-1, the J gene TRBJ1-4; D is possibly TRBD1 (6 bases). V lost 1 base to trimming and J lost 6 bases, with 10 bases between them. The V gene's germline CDR1 is SGHRS and CDR2 YFSETQ. There are 14 residues in the CDR3. CDR3 in DNA: TGCGCCAGCAGCTTGACAGGGTGGGATGAAAAACTGTTTTTT. This gives the protein CASSLTGWDEKLFF. The full variable domain, with the rest looked up from reference TRBV5-1 and TRBJ1-4, is KAGVTQTPRYLIKTRGQQVTLSCSPISGHRSVSWYQQTPGQGLQFLFEYFSETQRNKGNFPGRFSGRQFSNSRSEMNVSTLELGDSALYLCASSLTGWDEKLFFGSGTQLSVL.